The 32 T cell receptor beta chains below were found in one sample sequenced in a study of CD8+ T cells in alopecia areata. Treatment denoted: oral pan-JAK inhibitor, 5-10 mg twice daily. Extraction of RNA preceded its reverse transcription into cDNA, which served as the sequencing template. The assay was immunoSEQ multiplex PCR, and TCRdb's table has in-frame clones only and misses some. The table has roughly 100,000 clones, 65% to 90% seen once. This specimen was CD8+ T cells sorted from blood, taken between weeks 30 and 35, from a patient treated with tofacitinib. These receptors were taken from a human donor with alopecia areata.

This chain uses TRBV30 with TRBJ1-5, with D perhaps TRBD1 (6 bases). Germline V gene sequence: CDR1 GTSNPN, CDR2 SVGIG (reference sequence). This CDR3 has 14 residues. The germline V and J ends were trimmed by 2 bases and 1 base, with 9 bases remaining between them. The DNA of the CDR3 is TGTGCCTGGAGTAGGGGGGGCAGCAATCAGCCCCAGCATTTT. Amino acid sequence: CAWSRGGSNQPQHF.

The J gene is TRBJ2-1, the V gene TRBV5-3; 8 bases match TRBD1. TRBV5-3 is flagged as an ORF with uncertain function. Germline trimming cut 5 bases from V and 6 bases from J; bases unmatched to any gene: 7. There are 14 residues in the CDR3. In nucleotides, the CDR3 is TGTGCCAGAAGATCGGACAGGGCCCGCAATGAGCAGTTCTTC. Its translation is CARRSDRARNEQFF.

The chain combines TRBV13 with TRBJ2-7; D possibly corresponds to TRBD1 (6 bases). The CDR3 loop spans 13 amino acids. The germline gives CDR1 PRHDT, CDR2 FYEKMQ (reference sequence). The V end was cut by 5 bases, the J end by 6 bases, with 14 bases between. The CDR3 loop is CASSPGTPAEQYF. In nucleotides, the CDR3 is TGTGCCAGCAGCCCCGGGACACCGGCCGAGCAGTACTTC.

There are a few counts of this clone. V gene TRBV7-8 combines with J gene TRBJ2-1; D is possibly TRBD1 (5 bases). CDR3 length: 13 amino acids. V was shortened by 1 base and J by 10 bases, with 11 bases between the two germline ends. The germline V gene encodes CDR1 SGHVS and CDR2 FQNEAQ. The CDR3 reads CASSLGQGWEQFF. The CDR3 region has the DNA TGTGCCAGCAGCTTAGGCCAGGGCTGGGAGCAGTTCTTC.

The rearrangement uses TRBV7-9 and TRBJ2-5, with D possibly matching TRBD2 (5 bases). Germline V gene data show CDR1 as SEHNR and CDR2 as FQNEAQ (reference sequence). CDR3 length: 13 amino acids. V lost 8 bases to trimming and J lost 1 base, with 11 bases between them. CDR3 sequence (DNA): TGTGCCAGCGCCCGCCTAGCCCAAGAGACCCAGTACTTC. Translated, it gives CASARLAQETQYF.

The table lists this clone with a count of one. Other DNA sequences from this sample encode an identical CDR3 as well. The gene calls are TRBV7-9 and TRBJ2-1, with TRBD1 identical over 7 bases. CDR1 is SEHNR, CDR2 FQNEAQ, per germline (reference sequence). With V trimmed by 5 bases and J by 0 bases, 7 bases remained unmatched. The CDR3 is made up of 16 amino acids. The CDR3 nucleotides read TGTGCCAGCAGCGGATACAGGGGAAGCTCCTACAATGAGCAGTTCTTC. Residues: CASSGYRGSSYNEQFF.

This chain links TRBV29-1 with TRBJ2-7, with a possible D match to TRBD1 (6 bases). V lost 6 bases to trimming and J lost 7 bases, with 22 bases between them. The germline V gene has CDR1 SQVTM and CDR2 ANQGSEA. The CDR3 totals 14 residues. The CDR3 loop reads CSVPGMAGAEEQYF. CDR3 DNA: TGCAGCGTGCCAGGAATGGCAGGGGCGGAGGAGCAGTACTTC.

The chain has TRBV29-1 and TRBJ2-1; TRBD2 matches at 10 bases. The germline V gene has CDR1 SQVTM and CDR2 ANQGSEA. This CDR3 spans 14 amino acids. The V gene end was trimmed by 7 bases and the J gene end by 0 bases; junction bases not matched to a gene: 3. CDR3 in amino acids: CSAPSGSSYNEQFF. CDR3 bases: TGCAGCGCTCCTAGCGGGAGCTCCTACAATGAGCAGTTCTTC.

This clone was picked up a small number of times. J is TRBJ2-7 and V is TRBV30; 8 positions agree with TRBD1. This CDR3 is 14 amino acids long. The V segment lost 2 bases and the J segment 3 bases; nucleotides outside the gene matches: 6. Germline V gene lookup returns CDR1 GTSNPN and CDR2 SVGIG (reference sequence). This CDR3 reads CAWSPGTGDYEQYF. The CDR3 nucleotides read TGTGCCTGGAGTCCCGGGACAGGAGACTACGAGCAGTACTTC.

The V gene is TRBV6-1, the J gene TRBJ2-7; D is ambiguous. V gave up 7 bases and J gave up 2 bases, with 12 bases separating them. The CDR3 is 13 amino acids. CDR1 MNHNS and CDR2 SASEGT come from the germline V gene. CDR3 DNA sequence: TGTGCCAGCACCTTTTCAAGAGCCTACGAGCAGTACTTC. Translated: CASTFSRAYEQYF.

The V gene is TRBV4-1, the J gene TRBJ2-3, with 13 bases identical to TRBD2. The CDR3 has 16 amino acids. The trim removed 1 base at V and 4 bases at J, leaving 2 bases unmatched. CDR1 is MGHRA, CDR2 YSYEKL, per germline. CDR3 sequence reads: CASSQAGLAGADTQYF. In DNA, the CDR3 is TGCGCCAGCAGCCAAGCTGGACTAGCGGGAGCAGATACGCAGTATTTT.

J is TRBJ1-4 and V is TRBV29-1, with 10 bases fitting TRBD1. The V segment lost 4 bases and the J segment 4 bases; nucleotides outside the gene matches: 6. The germline V gene encodes CDR1 SQVTM and CDR2 ANQGSEA. This CDR3 spans 15 amino acids. The CDR3 DNA follows: TGCAGCGTTGGGGACAGGGGTGACCGTAATGAAAAACTGTTTTTT. The encoded protein is CSVGDRGDRNEKLFF.

The rearrangement uses TRBV19 and TRBJ2-2; 9 bases agree with TRBD1. CDR3 size: 16 residues. V dropped 2 bases and J dropped 3; count of bases not matched to a gene: 4. Germline-derived CDR1 and CDR2 are LNHDA and SQIVND (reference sequence). This CDR3 is CASSIPGQGYTGELFF. CDR3 in DNA: TGTGCCAGTAGTATACCCGGACAGGGGTACACCGGGGAGCTGTTTTTT.

The chain combines TRBV15 with TRBJ1-5, with D maybe TRBD1 (5 bases). The V gene's germline CDR1 is LNHNV and CDR2 YYDKDF (reference sequence). The CDR3 runs to 15 residues. Trimming cost V 0 bases and J 0 bases, with 6 bases left between them. The CDR3 loop is CATSRDGGSNQPQHF. In DNA, the CDR3 is TGTGCCACCAGCAGAGACGGGGGTAGCAATCAGCCCCAGCATTTT.

V is TRBV10-3 and J is TRBJ2-7, with 12 nucleotides matching TRBD2. The CDR3 length is 16 residues. The germline V gene encodes CDR1 ENHRY and CDR2 SYGVKD. Trimming cost V 4 bases and J 5 bases; bases outside gene matches: 9. CDR3 DNA: TGTGCCATCAGTGTCCCGACTAGCGGGGGTTCGGACGAGCAGTACTTC. Encoded protein: CAISVPTSGGSDEQYF.

The genes are TRBV19 and TRBJ2-7; D may correspond to TRBD1 or TRBD2 (6 bases each). CDR3 size: 13 residues. Trimming stripped 5 bases from V and 4 bases from J, with 12 bases between. Germline-derived CDR1 and CDR2 are LNHDA and SQIVND (reference sequence). The CDR3 protein is CASSVGGAYEQYF. The CDR3 nucleotides are TGTGCCAGTAGTGTGGGGGGCGCGTACGAGCAGTACTTC.

Comments on this clone: Other DNA sequences in the sample encode the same CDR3. This chain connects TRBV5-1 to TRBJ2-3, with 10 bases that match TRBD1. Unmatched junction bases numbered 4, after V lost 4 bases and J lost 5 bases. The CDR3 loop spans 14 amino acids. CDR1 is SGHRS, CDR2 YFSETQ, per germline. The CDR3 region is CASSLGQGVDTQYF. CDR3 nucleotide sequence: TGCGCCAGCAGCCTAGGACAGGGGGTAGATACGCAGTATTTT.

The chain carries TRBV6-5 and TRBJ2-5; no reliable D call. Germline CDR1 is MNHEY and CDR2 is SVGAGI. CDR3 length: 13 amino acids. Trimming removed 2 bases from V and 5 bases from J, with 9 bases in between. CDR3 in amino acids: CASSYGLVETQYF. DNA of the CDR3: TGTGCCAGCAGTTACGGGCTCGTGGAGACCCAGTACTTC.

V and J are TRBV28 and TRBJ2-7, with D perhaps matching TRBD2 (5 bases). Germline CDR1 is MDHEN and CDR2 is SYDVKM. Deletions cut 7 bases from V and 2 bases from J, with 21 bases between. The CDR3 is 16 residues long. CDR3 residues: CASTLKGGQWPYEQYF. CDR3 DNA: TGTGCCAGCACCTTAAAAGGAGGTCAATGGCCCTACGAGCAGTACTTC.

The chain is built from TRBV4-1 and TRBJ1-1; TRBD1 agrees at 12 bases. Germline V gene data show CDR1 as MGHRA and CDR2 as YSYEKL. The V gene end was trimmed by 3 bases and the J gene end by 5 bases; junction bases not matched to a gene: 1. The CDR3 loop spans 14 amino acids. The CDR3 sequence: CASSQGQGATEAFF. The CDR3 DNA sequence: TGCGCCAGCAGCCAGGGACAGGGGGCAACTGAAGCTTTCTTT.

This chain joins TRBV4-2 and TRBJ1-4, with D unclear. Germline V gives CDR1 LGHNA, CDR2 YNFKEQ. The length of the CDR3 is 15 residues. The V and J ends lost 0 bases and 3 bases respectively, with 8 bases between them. CDR3 amino acids: CASSQEPGANEKLFF. CDR3 coding DNA: TGTGCCAGCAGCCAAGAACCTGGGGCTAATGAAAAACTGTTTTTT.

This clone was counted between two and nine times. This chain joins TRBV29-1 and TRBJ1-2; D might be TRBD1 (6 bases). Germline assignment: CDR1 SQVTM and CDR2 ANQGSEA. The CDR3 runs 12 residues. Trimming removed 2 bases from V and 2 bases from J, with 6 bases in between. CDR3 sequence: CSVEQGNYGYTF. The CDR3 DNA follows: TGCAGCGTTGAACAGGGGAACTATGGCTACACCTTC.

The CDR3 DNA follows: TGCGCCAGCAGCTCCGGGACTAGCGGCCAAGAGACCCAGTACTTC. Encoded protein: CASSSGTSGQETQYF. The genes are TRBV5-1 and TRBJ2-5, with 11 bases that match TRBD2. Germline V gene sequence: CDR1 SGHRS, CDR2 YFSETQ. The CDR3 contains 15 residues. After removal of 3 bases from V and 1 base from J, the junction contained 2 bases not matched to a gene.

The genes are TRBV13 and TRBJ2-2; no clear D. Trimming left V 1 base short and J 1 base short, with 1 base between. The CDR3 covers 13 residues. Germline lookup yields CDR1 PRHDT and CDR2 FYEKMQ (reference sequence). CDR3 protein: CASSLENTGELFF. CDR3 DNA sequence: TGTGCCAGCAGCTTAGAGAACACCGGGGAGCTGTTTTTT.

As regards this clone: Because the CDR3 is missing its conserved closing phenylalanine or tryptophan, this is likely a read error. No DNA is shown, since the ends of the CDR3 on it are uncertain; the CDR3 is the one TCRdb lists. The chain combines TRBV5-6 with TRBJ1-2; the D call TRBD1 from the table was never checked on the DNA. Both ends counted, the CDR3 spans 11 residues. Germline-derived CDR1 and CDR2 are SGHDT and YYEEEE. The CDR3 sequence: CASSKDRDRLI.

The chain joins TRBV29-1 to TRBJ2-1, with 8 bases lining up with TRBD1. V shed 1 base and J 2 bases; nucleotides not matched to a gene: 4. This CDR3 contains 15 residues. Per germline, CDR1 SQVTM and CDR2 ANQGSEA. As DNA, the CDR3 is TGCAGCGTTGAAGTGAAGGACAGGGCCTACAATGAGCAGTTCTTC. This codes for CSVEVKDRAYNEQFF.

The CDR3 sequence is CASSPPSIGTGELFF. The DNA of the CDR3 is TGTGCCAGCAGTCCCCCTAGCATCGGCACCGGGGAGCTGTTTTTT. The chain uses TRBV25-1 and TRBJ2-2; D is possibly TRBD2 (5 bases). The CDR3 loop spans 15 amino acids. The germline V and J ends were trimmed by 5 bases and 4 bases, with 14 bases remaining between them. CDR1 is MGHDK, CDR2 SYGVNS, per germline.

V usage is TRBV4-1 and J usage is TRBJ2-3, with D perhaps assigned TRBD1 or TRBD2 (6 bases each). This CDR3 has 14 amino acids. The germline V gene encodes CDR1 MGHRA and CDR2 YSYEKL. With 0 bases removed from V and 4 bases from J, the gap between germline ends came to 8 bases. This CDR3 reads CASSQERGADTQYF. CDR3 DNA sequence: TGCGCCAGCAGCCAAGAGAGGGGGGCAGATACGCAGTATTTT.

The chain employs TRBV19 and TRBJ2-1; the D is unclear. The germline V gene encodes CDR1 LNHDA and CDR2 SQIVND (reference sequence). The ends were cut back, 4 bases at V and 10 bases at J, with 14 bases in the middle. CDR3 length equals 13 residues. CDR3 protein: CASSNGPTWEQFF. DNA for the CDR3: TGTGCCAGTAGTAATGGACCCACGTGGGAGCAGTTCTTC.

The rearrangement links TRBV2 to TRBJ2-1; 10 bases map to TRBD2. CDR3 length: 15 amino acids. Germline loops: CDR1 SNHLY, CDR2 FYNNEI. Unmatched junction bases numbered 10, after V lost 11 bases and J lost 3 bases. The CDR3 region is CALGGSGGSYNEQFF. The CDR3 nucleotides read TGTGCCCTGGGAGGTAGCGGGGGGAGCTACAATGAGCAGTTCTTC. Full variable domain (missing parts from reference TRBV2 and TRBJ2-1): EPEVTQTPSHQVTQMGQEVILRCVPISNHLYFYWYRQILGQKVEFLVSFYNNEISEKSEIFDDQFSVERPDGSNFTLKIRSTKLEDSAMYFCALGGSGGSYNEQFFGPGTRLTVL.

The J gene is TRBJ2-1, the V gene TRBV5-1; no clear D. V was shortened by 2 bases and J by 9 bases, with 18 bases between the two germline ends. The CDR3 totals 15 residues. CDR1 and CDR2 from the germline V gene are SGHRS and YFSETQ. This chain's CDR3 is CASSFGQSHGVEQFF. The CDR3 DNA reads as TGCGCCAGCAGCTTTGGGCAGTCACATGGGGTTGAGCAGTTCTTC.

The chain combines TRBV27 with TRBJ1-2; tentatively, D is TRBD1 (5 bases). Trimming took 2 bases from V and 7 from J, leaving 11 bases between them. CDR1 and CDR2 from the germline V gene are MNHEY and SMNVEV (reference sequence). The CDR3 extends over 13 amino acids. The CDR3 here is CASSLDQGLGYTF. CDR3 nucleotide sequence: TGTGCCAGCAGTTTAGATCAGGGACTTGGCTACACCTTC.